The present TCR beta chain was sequenced within a study of OX40 agonist ivuxolimab in advanced cancers. About the study as a whole: Ivuxolimab was a fully human IgG2 agonistic monoclonal antibody targeting the costimulatory receptor OX40 (CD134). Intravenous ivuxolimab was administered to patients every 2 weeks at six dose levels: 0.01, 0.1, 0.3, 1.5, 3 and 10 mg/kg. Of the approximately 50 dose-escalation patients, hepatocellular carcinoma was present in 19, melanoma in around 15, renal cell carcinoma in 9 and head and neck cancer in 9. A male proportion of 82.7% and a mean age of about 60 years, ranging from roughly 20 to 80, were recorded for the dose-escalation cohort. Patients were allowed to have had prior anti-PD-1, anti-PD-L1 or anti-CTLA-4 therapy, and 30% to 40% of the dose-escalation patients had previously received checkpoint inhibitors. Three dose-escalation patients achieved partial responses, one with hepatocellular carcinoma and two with cutaneous melanoma. The point of sequencing TCRbeta in the periphery was to test whether ivuxolimab changed TCR sequence diversity and drove clonal T-cell expansion. The paper describes the monotherapy dose-escalation part (N of about 52 patients) of the phase I trial of ivuxolimab.

As to this clone: Its binding antigen is unknown. Qualities for individual bases were not recorded, and no much larger clone is one base off.

Summary of the overall study and its limitations: The antigen specificity of the clonally expanded peripheral T cells was not determined. In the 0.1-3.0 mg/kg groups, partial responders had among the lowest normalized peripheral clonal expansion, particularly in CD8+ T cells. Low levels of normalized T-cell clonal expansion were also seen in some nonresponding patients. After ivuxolimab, expanded clones were on average more numerous among CD8+ T cells than among CD4+ T cells. At doses of 0.1 to 3.0 mg/kg, clonal expansion of both CD4+ and CD8+ T cells in blood was seen between baseline and week 6.

In the germline V gene (reference sequence), CDR1 corresponds to SGHAT and CDR2 to FQDESV. CDR3 length: 15 amino acids, cysteine to phenylalanine. CDR3 DNA is the only sequence kept; it has 45 bases, read in frame from the first base. From V the trimming removes 4 bases and from J it removes 2 bases, while the gene matches leave 6 bases of the junction unaccounted for. The trial excluded patients who had a history of autoimmune disease or were on systemic immunosuppression. Peripheral blood for TCR sequencing was collected from all dose cohorts at baseline, on cycle 4 day 1, and on cycle 7 day 1. The samples were taken from a phase I, first-in-human, multicenter, open-label dose-escalation trial of ivuxolimab. Adults with locally advanced or metastatic melanoma, renal cell, hepatocellular, or head and neck squamous cell carcinoma were enrolled in the trial. Before TCR sequencing, CD4+ and CD8+ T cells were separately sorted from peripheral blood.

To sequence the TCRbeta CDR3 region, genomic DNA was isolated from the sorted cells. The immunoSEQ Assay was used to sequence the TCRbeta CDR3 regions. Here the immuneACCESS table is served through TCRdb, limited to in-frame sequences with V and J called. Missing clones are a known gap in these copies; in checked studies unresolved V genes cover under half, and the rest lacks a known reason. The sample yields 69,000 or so clones; about 85% were counted once. Roughly 6.1% of the sample is held by the ten biggest clonotypes. The sequencing used CD4+ or CD8+ T cells sorted from blood, collected in a trial of the OX40 agonist ivuxolimab. This TCR derives from an adult with an advanced solid tumor such as melanoma, head and neck, liver or kidney cancer. The rearranged segments are TRBV11-1 and TRBJ2-7, with 9 bases aligning to TRBD1. At the DNA level, the sequence is TGTGCCAGCAGCTCGTTTGGACAGGGGACCTACGAGCAGTACTTC. Translated, this is CASSSFGQGTYEQYF.